These T cell receptor beta chains were read from a single sample in a study of CD8 T cells in ankylosing spondylitis. Using its own MiXCR run on the 5' RACE reads, TCRdb lists one record per CDR3 protein. This sample has about 540,000 distinct CDR3 sequences, with roughly 13% found just once. The sequencing input was blood, either unsorted or a sorted T cell fraction (not recorded which). The receptor set was obtained from a male donor with ankylosing spondylitis. CDR3s include the opening cysteine and the closing phenylalanine or tryptophan. D genes are given only for firm matches. Clone size, where shown, is once, few, many, or a class for clones that have expanded.

TRBJ2-7	few	14	TRBD1	TRBV7-9	CASSPTGTAYEQYF	TGTGCCAGCAGCCCCACCGGGACAGCCTACGAGCAGTACTTC
TRBJ2-3	.	14	.	TRBV7-2	CASSSEGYTDTQYF	TGTGCCAGCAGCTCGGAGGGATACACAGATACGCAGTATTTT
TRBJ2-1	few	16	TRBD2	TRBV14	CASSQVRLAGIRRQFF	TGTGCCAGCAGCCAAGTGAGGCTAGCGGGAATACGTAGGCAGTTCTTC
TRBJ1-2	.	14	.	TRBV5-1	CASSDGGGYYGYTF	TGCGCCAGCAGTGATGGAGGAGGATACTATGGCTACACCTTC
TRBJ1-3	few	14	TRBD1	TRBV5-6	CASSFGQGGNTIYF	TGTGCCAGCAGCTTCGGACAGGGAGGAAACACCATATATTTT
TRBJ2-1	many	18	TRBD1	TRBV20-1	CSARDIGTLEVTGTVKFF	TGCAGTGCTAGAGATATTGGGACGCTGGAGGTGACGGGGACAGTGAAGTTCTTC
TRBJ2-7	few	13	.	TRBV20-1	CSASWDITYEQYF	TGCAGTGCTAGTTGGGACATAACCTACGAGCAGTACTTC
TRBJ2-2	few	15	.	TRBV11-3	CASSELSTHTGELFF	TGTGCCAGCAGCGAGTTGTCTACACACACCGGGGAGCTGTTTTTT
TRBJ2-1	.	16	.	TRBV20-1	CSARGGSKRLPPEQFF	TGCAGTGCTAGAGGGGGGTCGAAGCGCCTCCCCCCTGAGCAGTTCTTC
TRBJ1-1	.	14	.	TRBV11-2	CASSSRVGNTEAFF	TGTGCCAGCAGCTCCCGAGTTGGAAACACTGAAGCTTTCTTT
TRBJ1-4	.	14	.	TRBV6-1	CASSEAGVGEKLFF	TGTGCCAGCAGTGAAGCGGGTGTGGGTGAAAAACTGTTTTTT
TRBJ2-1	few	14	.	TRBV12-3/TRBV12-4	CASSGTFSYNEQFF	TGTGCCAGCAGTGGTACTTTTTCCTACAATGAGCAGTTCTTC
TRBJ2-1	many	14	.	TRBV11-2	CASLLGAGLDEQFF	TGTGCCAGCTTGCTGGGGGCAGGCCTGGATGAGCAGTTCTTC
TRBJ2-1	few	17	TRBD2	TRBV3-1	CASSRRLAGATYNEQFF	TGTGCCAGCAGCCGAAGACTAGCGGGCGCGACCTACAATGAGCAGTTCTTC
TRBJ2-1	few	12	.	TRBV20-1	CSAAGPSDEQFF	TGCAGTGCGGCTGGACCTTCGGATGAGCAGTTCTTC
TRBJ1-1	.	16	.	TRBV20-1	CSARSPGPPRSTEAFF	TGCAGTGCTAGATCCCCGGGACCACCTAGGAGCACTGAAGCTTTCTTT
TRBJ1-1	few	13	.	TRBV20-1	CSATSGVWTEAFF	TGCAGTGCCACCTCAGGGGTTTGGACTGAAGCTTTCTTT
TRBJ2-7	few	15	TRBD2	TRBV7-9	CASSFKAGVGYEQYF	TGTGCCAGCAGCTTTAAGGCGGGAGTCGGGTACGAGCAGTACTTC
TRBJ2-7	.	11	.	TRBV29-1	CSVVGYYEQYF	TGCAGCGTGGTCGGCTACTACGAGCAGTACTTC
TRBJ2-6	.	15	.	TRBV19	CASSILASGANVLTF	TGTGCCAGTAGTATATTGGCCTCTGGGGCCAACGTCCTGACTTTC
TRBJ2-3	.	16	TRBD2	TRBV4-2	CASSPTASGSTDTQYF	TGTGCCAGCAGCCCGACGGCTAGCGGAAGCACAGATACGCAGTATTTT
TRBJ2-2	.	14	TRBD1	TRBV11-2	CASSSDRVTGELFF	TGTGCCAGCAGCTCGGACAGGGTCACCGGGGAGCTGTTTTTT
TRBJ1-3	few	12	TRBD1	TRBV19	CGTTGGGNTIYF	TGTGGGACGACAGGGGGCGGAAACACCATATATTTT
TRBJ2-5	.	15	TRBD2	TRBV7-2	CASSSASGSGETQYF	TGTGCCAGCAGCTCCGCTAGCGGGAGTGGTGAGACCCAGTACTTC
TRBJ2-7	.	15	TRBD2	TRBV7-2	CASSLTSGRSYEQYF	TGTGCCAGCAGCTTGACTAGCGGGAGATCCTACGAGCAGTACTTC
TRBJ2-1	.	15	TRBD2	TRBV6-1	CASSEIAGGYNEQFF	TGTGCCAGCAGTGAAATAGCGGGAGGGTACAATGAGCAGTTCTTC
TRBJ2-5	.	16	.	TRBV29-1	CSVDQQDLFGLKTQYF	TGCAGCGTTGACCAACAGGATCTCTTTGGCTTGAAGACCCAGTACTTC
TRBJ1-1	.	14	.	TRBV29-1	CSARGDTKNTEAFF	TGCAGCGCCCGGGGGGACACTAAGAACACTGAAGCTTTCTTT
TRBJ2-1	many	15	TRBD2	TRBV5-5	CASSTGLAPRNEQFF	TGTGCCAGCAGCACGGGACTAGCCCCTCGCAATGAGCAGTTCTTC
TRBJ2-7	few	13	.	TRBV7-6	CASSWGHAYEQYF	TGTGCCAGCAGCTGGGGCCACGCCTACGAGCAGTACTTC
TRBJ1-5	many	17	.	TRBV6-5	CASSYAPGRVSNQPQHF	TGTGCCAGCAGTTACGCCCCTGGCAGGGTTAGCAATCAGCCCCAGCATTTT
TRBJ1-1	.	15	.	TRBV5-1	CASSLDRRMATEAFF	TGCGCCAGCAGCTTGGACCGCCGGATGGCCACTGAAGCTTTCTTT
TRBJ2-1	.	15	TRBD2	TRBV20-1	CSARSRDYSYNEQFF	TGCAGTGCTAGAAGTCGGGACTACTCCTACAATGAGCAGTTCTTC
TRBJ2-2	few	19	TRBD2	TRBV10-2	CASSGFGLAGGNLAGELFF	TGCGCCAGCAGTGGCTTTGGACTAGCGGGGGGAAATTTGGCCGGGGAGCTGTTTTTT
TRBJ2-5	few	14	.	TRBV6-2/TRBV6-3	CASTFRDFWETQYF	TGTGCCAGCACCTTCCGGGACTTTTGGGAGACCCAGTACTTC
TRBJ1-1	.	15	TRBD1	TRBV5-5	CASSLRQGADTEAFF	TGTGCCAGCAGCTTGCGACAGGGGGCCGACACTGAAGCTTTCTTT
TRBJ1-6	few	15	.	TRBV6-1	CASSIRDIYNSPLHF	TGTGCCAGCAGTATTAGGGACATCTATAATTCACCCCTCCACTTT
TRBJ1-6	.	18	TRBD1	TRBV5-1	CASSPSPGQGDRNSPLHF	TGCGCCAGCAGCCCCTCCCCGGGACAGGGTGATAGAAATTCACCCCTCCACTTT
TRBJ2-1	many	14	TRBD2	TRBV7-2	CASSFGLAVIEQFF	TGTGCCAGCAGTTTTGGACTAGCGGTAATTGAGCAGTTCTTC
TRBJ2-2	.	11	.	TRBV11-2	CASSLSRELFF	TGTGCCAGCAGCTTATCAAGGGAGCTGTTTTTT
TRBJ2-2	.	14	.	TRBV20-1	CSAGGIGRPGELFF	TGCAGTGCTGGGGGGATTGGGAGGCCCGGGGAGCTGTTTTTT
TRBJ2-5	few	14	.	TRBV4-2	CASSQGQPSSIQYF	TGTGCCAGCAGCCAAGGTCAGCCATCTTCAATCCAGTACTTC
TRBJ2-2	few	17	.	TRBV5-1	CASSFVRSGQNTGELFF	TGCGCCAGCAGCTTCGTCAGGTCTGGGCAGAACACCGGGGAGCTGTTTTTT
TRBJ1-2	many	17	.	TRBV6-1	CASSDGIYRDYFYGYTF	TGTGCCAGCAGTGACGGGATTTACAGGGATTATTTCTATGGCTACACCTTC
TRBJ2-1	many	12	.	TRBV29-1	CSVEFVYNEQFF	TGCAGCGTTGAGTTCGTCTACAATGAGCAGTTCTTC
TRBJ2-2	.	16	.	TRBV7-6	CASSQKPGPNTGELFF	TGTGCCAGCAGCCAAAAACCGGGACCGAACACCGGGGAGCTGTTTTTT
TRBJ2-1	few	17	.	TRBV14	CASQDSALQGLLGEQFF	TGTGCCAGCCAAGATAGCGCGTTGCAGGGCCTATTAGGAGAGCAGTTCTTC
TRBJ2-1	many	16	TRBD2	TRBV28	CASSSPGLAGRNEQFF	TGTGCCAGCAGTTCTCCGGGACTAGCGGGACGCAATGAGCAGTTCTTC
TRBJ1-1	.	14	.	TRBV19	CASSTSRVGTEAFF	TGTGCCAGTAGTACATCCAGAGTCGGCACTGAAGCTTTCTTT
TRBJ2-3	.	19	TRBD1	TRBV20-1	CSARDRDRPRWVGTDTQYF	TGCAGTGCTAGAGATCGGGACAGGCCCAGGTGGGTCGGGACAGATACGCAGTATTTT
TRBJ2-7	few	17	TRBD2	TRBV6-2/TRBV6-3	CASSYPPKAGGPYEQYF	TGTGCCAGCAGTTACCCCCCTAAAGCGGGAGGGCCCTACGAGCAGTACTTC
TRBJ2-1	few	14	TRBD2	TRBV19	CASRAGGLSMEQFF	TGTGCCAGTAGGGCGGGAGGGCTGTCAATGGAGCAGTTCTTC
TRBJ2-4	many	16	.	TRBV7-9	CASSLPQGLAKNIQYF	TGTGCCAGCAGCTTACCGCAGGGTCTAGCCAAAAACATTCAGTACTTC